A single sample is the source of the 24 T cell receptor beta chains below, sequenced in a study of blood T cell repertoires in COVID-19. Some clones are missing from TCRdb's copy, which holds only in-frame ones; the method was immunoSEQ multiplex PCR. The sample has approximately 260,000 clones, about 80% seen once. The sample was PBMCs or T cells enriched from blood (not recorded which). The receptors were sampled from a man aged 45 to 65 who had recovered from COVID-19.

The J gene is TRBJ2-1, the V gene TRBV7-2; 11 nucleotides line up with TRBD2. The CDR3 consists of 15 residues. Germline assignment: CDR1 SGHTA and CDR2 FQGNSA. After removal of 5 bases from V and 9 bases from J, the junction contained 9 bases not matched to a gene. The CDR3 DNA reads as TGTGCCAGCAGCGCCGGGACTAGCGGTCTTGCTGAGCAGTTCTTC. This sequence encodes CASSAGTSGLAEQFF.

The CDR3 region is CASSTSGRAAQYF. The CDR3 DNA reads TGTGCCAGCAGTACTAGCGGGAGGGCCGCGCAGTACTTC. The chain employs TRBV12-3 or TRBV12-4 and TRBJ2-7; 13 bases agree with TRBD2. The CDR3 length is 13 residues. The junction had 4 bases not matched to a gene; V was cut back by 5 bases and J by 9 bases.

V usage is TRBV6-5 and J usage is TRBJ1-4; 7 bases line up with TRBD1. Unmatched junction bases numbered 8, after V lost 4 bases and J lost 6 bases. Germline lookup yields CDR1 MNHEY and CDR2 SVGAGI. This CDR3 spans 15 amino acids. DNA for the CDR3: TGTGCCAGCAGTTTCTCGACAGGGAAACATGAAAAACTGTTTTTT. It translates to CASSFSTGKHEKLFF.

This clone appeared a single time. The chain employs TRBV11-2 and TRBJ1-1; no clear D. This CDR3 has 14 amino acids. Per the germline V gene, CDR1 is SGHAT and CDR2 is FQNNGV. Trimming left V 5 bases short and J 3 bases short, with 13 bases between. Here the CDR3 reads CASSLLSQYTEAFF. The DNA for the CDR3 is TGTGCCAGCAGCCTATTGTCGCAATACACTGAAGCTTTCTTT.

J is TRBJ1-5 and V is TRBV9, with D tentatively TRBD1 (5 bases). The CDR3 sequence is 15 residues long. Germline values: CDR1 SGDLS, CDR2 YYNGEE. V lost 1 base to trimming and J lost 0 bases, with 8 bases between them. CDR3 amino acids: CASSVTGHSNQPQHF. The CDR3, as DNA: TGTGCCAGCAGCGTAACAGGACATAGCAATCAGCCCCAGCATTTT. Full variable domain (remainder filled in from reference TRBV9 and TRBJ1-5): DSGVTQTPKHLITATGQRVTLRCSPRSGDLSVYWYQQSLDQGLQFLIQYYNGEERAKGNILERFSAQQFPDLHSELNLSSLELGDSALYFCASSVTGHSNQPQHFGDGTRLSIL.

This chain uses TRBV4-3 with TRBJ1-1; the match to TRBD1 covers 8 bases. Germline CDR1 and CDR2: LGHNA and YSLEER. This CDR3 contains 16 residues. V was clipped by 1 base and J by 4 bases; unmatched bases: 8. CDR3 coding DNA: TGCGCCAGCAGCCAAGTTTCAGGGGGCGCCGGCACTGAAGCTTTCTTT. This encodes CASSQVSGGAGTEAFF.

This sequence joins TRBV11-2 and TRBJ2-5; no firm D call. CDR1 and CDR2 from the germline V gene are SGHAT and FQNNGV. The CDR3 length is 16 residues. The V and J ends lost 1 base and 2 bases respectively, with 14 bases between them. CDR3 loop: CASSLGSSGRQETQYF. The CDR3 DNA follows: TGTGCCAGCAGCTTAGGGTCGTCCGGCAGGCAAGAGACCCAGTACTTC.

This clone was counted between two and nine times. The J gene is TRBJ2-1, the V gene TRBV29-1; the D gene is possibly TRBD2 (5 bases). V was pared by 5 bases and J by 8 bases, with 22 bases between. The V gene's germline CDR1 is SQVTM and CDR2 ANQGSEA. The CDR3 runs 15 residues. The CDR3 DNA sequence: TGCAGCGTTCGGAGGACCGTAGCGCCCAATTATGAGCAGTTCTTC. This gives the protein CSVRRTVAPNYEQFF.

This clone was seen a handful of times. The chain links TRBV20-1 to TRBJ1-2, with D hard to call. The germline V gene has CDR1 DFQATT and CDR2 SNEGSKA (reference sequence). Trimming stripped 3 bases from V and 1 base from J, with 9 bases between. The CDR3 has 13 residues. The CDR3 nucleotides are TGCAGTGCTAGTGCCCTTAATAACTATGGCTACACCTTC. This translates into CSASALNNYGYTF.

J is TRBJ2-6 and V is TRBV7-2, with a tentative D call TRBD1 (6 bases). CDR1 SGHTA and CDR2 FQGNSA come from the germline V gene. V lost 4 bases, J lost 0 bases, and 10 bases lay in between. This CDR3 has 16 residues. The chain's CDR3 is CASSSYRVSGANVLTF. CDR3 nucleotide sequence: TGTGCCAGCAGCTCCTACAGGGTCTCTGGGGCCAACGTCCTGACTTTC.

This chain links TRBV11-3 with TRBJ1-4; 7 positions match TRBD1. The germline V gene encodes CDR1 SGHNT and CDR2 YENEEA. This CDR3 spans 14 amino acids. With 5 bases clipped from V and 3 bases from J, the junction kept 3 bases outside the gene matches. The CDR3 here is CASSRQGSNEKLFF. The DNA of the CDR3 is TGTGCCAGCAGCAGACAGGGCTCTAATGAAAAACTGTTTTTT.

This clone was picked up one time. This chain joins TRBV7-9 and TRBJ1-4, with D possibly being TRBD1 (5 bases). The CDR3 is made up of 16 amino acids. Per the germline V gene, CDR1 is SEHNR and CDR2 is FQNEAQ (reference sequence). V was pared by 6 bases and J by 7 bases, with 21 bases between. CDR3 nucleotides: TGTGCCAGCAGACCGGCTCCTGGGCCCGGGGGTGAAAAACTGTTTTTT. This sequence encodes CASRPAPGPGGEKLFF.

The chain couples TRBV7-6 to TRBJ2-3; a weak D match, TRBD1 (5 bases). Germline V gives CDR1 SGHVS, CDR2 FNYEAQ. The CDR3 covers 16 residues. V was trimmed by 0 bases and J by 1 base, leaving 11 bases between them. The CDR3 sequence: CASSLARDSRTDTQYF. DNA of the CDR3: TGTGCCAGCAGCTTAGCGCGAGACAGCCGCACAGATACGCAGTATTTT.

The chain has TRBV15 and TRBJ2-2; 7 bases align to TRBD2. Germline CDR1 is LNHNV and CDR2 is YYDKDF (reference sequence). The V and J ends lost 0 bases and 9 bases, in that order; junction bases with no gene match: 16. This CDR3 is 18 amino acids long. The CDR3 sequence is CATSRDVNGLVQARELFF. DNA for the CDR3: TGTGCCACCAGCAGAGACGTAAATGGACTAGTTCAGGCCCGGGAGCTGTTTTTT.

This chain links TRBV19 with TRBJ2-1; D is perhaps TRBD1 (5 bases). This CDR3 comprises 14 residues. The V end lost 5 bases, the J end lost 8 bases, and 16 bases lay between the germline ends. Germline lookup yields CDR1 LNHDA and CDR2 SQIVND (reference sequence). This CDR3 reads CASSLGQKGHEQFF. The CDR3 nucleotides are TGTGCCAGTAGTCTGGGCCAAAAGGGGCATGAGCAGTTCTTC.

CDR3 nucleotide sequence: TGTGCCAGCAGCAAAGCGCACTACCCTTCTGGAAAACTGTTTTTT. Its translation is CASSKAHYPSGKLFF. The chain combines TRBV21-1 with TRBJ1-4. TRBV21-1 is a recognized pseudogene. The CDR3 totals 15 residues.

This chain uses TRBV4-1 with TRBJ2-7; 9 bases are a match to TRBD1. The germline gives CDR1 MGHRA, CDR2 YSYEKL. The length of the CDR3 is 17 residues. V trimming: 1 base; J trimming: 0 bases; junction bases outside the gene matches: 7. CDR3 sequence reads: CASSQVTGTGNSYEQYF. As DNA, the CDR3 is TGCGCCAGCAGCCAAGTGACCGGGACAGGGAACTCCTACGAGCAGTACTTC.

The chain employs TRBV25-1 and TRBJ2-2, with 8 bases lining up with TRBD1. The CDR3 runs 17 residues. Per the germline V gene, CDR1 is MGHDK and CDR2 is SYGVNS. V lost 4 bases and J lost 5; bases outside the gene matches: 12. Written as DNA, the CDR3 is TGTGCCAGCAGTGCCAGGGCAGGGGGCGTGGGAACCGGGGAGCTGTTTTTT. It yields the protein CASSARAGGVGTGELFF.

The gene calls are TRBV19 and TRBJ1-1, with D possibly matching TRBD1 (6 bases). This CDR3 comprises 10 residues. V shed 5 bases and J shed 8 bases, with 6 bases lying between them. Germline-derived CDR1 and CDR2 are LNHDA and SQIVND (reference sequence). The CDR3 reads CASSGTEAFF. The CDR3 DNA reads TGTGCCAGTAGTGGGACAGAAGCTTTCTTT. Full variable domain (outside the CDR3, taken from reference TRBV19 and TRBJ1-1): DGGITQSPKYLFRKEGQNVTLSCEQNLNHDAMYWYRQDPGQGLRLIYYSQIVNDFQKGDIAEGYSVSREKKESFPLTVTSAQKNPTAFYLCASSGTEAFFGQGTRLTVV.

This clone was detected a few times. This chain links TRBV6-5 with TRBJ2-3, with unresolved D. This CDR3 is 13 amino acids long. Germline CDR1 MNHEY, CDR2 SVGAGI. Trimming cost V 11 bases and J 6 bases, with 18 bases left between them. The chain's CDR3 is CAPPGWARDTQYF. CDR3 nucleotides: TGTGCCCCCCCCGGCTGGGCCCGGGATACGCAGTATTTT.

This clone was recorded a few times. This rearrangement joins TRBV4-1 to TRBJ1-3, with D unresolved. The length of the CDR3 is 15 residues. CDR1 is MGHRA and CDR2 is YSYEKL in the germline V gene. Trimming left V 2 bases short and J 0 bases short, with 8 bases between. CDR3 residues: CASSQNIGSGNTIYF. The CDR3 nucleotides read TGCGCCAGCAGCCAAAACATTGGCTCTGGAAACACCATATATTTT.

The gene calls are TRBV9 and TRBJ2-7; maybe TRBD1 (6 bases). The germline V and J ends were trimmed by 5 bases and 2 bases, with 20 bases remaining between them. The CDR3 covers 16 residues. Germline-derived CDR1 and CDR2 are SGDLS and YYNGEE. The CDR3 sequence: CASRPKGQGRPYEQYF. The DNA of the CDR3 is TGTGCCAGCAGGCCAAAGGGGCAGGGGAGACCCTACGAGCAGTACTTC.

The chain employs TRBV11-3 and TRBJ2-1; 14 bases match TRBD2. The V segment lost 5 bases and the J segment 7 bases; nucleotides outside the gene matches: 13. The CDR3 extends over 18 amino acids. Germline V gene data show CDR1 as SGHNT and CDR2 as YENEEA. The CDR3 region is CASSNRVGLAGVGNEQFF. The CDR3 DNA reads as TGTGCCAGCAGCAACCGTGTGGGACTAGCGGGAGTAGGTAATGAGCAGTTCTTC.

The V call is TRBV11-2, the J call TRBJ1-5, with D uncertain. Germline-derived CDR1 and CDR2 are SGHAT and FQNNGV. V shed 1 base and J shed 6 bases, with 7 bases lying between them. CDR3 size: 13 residues. CDR3 sequence: CASSLGEVQPQHF. For the CDR3, the DNA is TGTGCCAGCAGCTTAGGTGAGGTTCAGCCCCAGCATTTT.